The entry that follows covers one T cell receptor beta chain sequence. This entry belongs to a study of control samples from healthy donors and cancer patients. Data came from immunoSEQ multiplex PCR; TCRdb stores just in-frame clones and leaves some out. Among roughly 80,000 clones listed, around 90% were seen once. CDR1 is SQVTM, CDR2 ANQGSEA, per germline. V shed 6 bases and J 7 bases; nucleotides not matched to a gene: 6. The CDR3 loop spans 14 amino acids. This sequence was found in a woman aged 55-69 years with head and neck cancer. This chain links TRBV29-1 with TRBJ2-2, with 12 positions matching TRBD1. The specimen sequenced was PBMCs. In DNA, the CDR3 is TGCAGCGTGCAAGGGACAGGGGGCATCGGGGAGCTGTTTTTT. Its translation is CSVQGTGGIGELFF.